These T cell receptor beta chains were read from a single sample in a study of cytomegalovirus exposure and HLA in healthy donors. Produced via immunoSEQ multiplex PCR; TCRdb's table is partial and in-frame only. The data contain more than 250,000 clones, about 90% of them singletons. Material: PBMCs. These receptors all stem from a woman younger than 30 in good health and CMV-seronegative. The CDR3 runs from the conserved cysteine through the conserved F or W. The D gene is left open where the match is weak.

.	TRBV7-8	TRBJ2-7	TGTGCCAGCAGCCCTAAGACCTACGAGCAGTACTTC	CASSPKTYEQYF
TRBD1	TRBV6-1	TRBJ2-7	TGTGCCAGCAGTGAACAGCGGGACAGGGAGGTCTACGAGCAGTACTTC	CASSEQRDREVYEQYF
TRBD1	TRBV19	TRBJ1-4	TGTGCCAGTAGTATAGGTACAGGGGGTGAAAAACTGTTTTTT	CASSIGTGGEKLFF
.	TRBV13	TRBJ1-1	TGTGCCAGCAGCACCAACAGACAGGTCGTCACTGAAGCTTTCTTT	CASSTNRQVVTEAFF
TRBD2	TRBV5-1	TRBJ2-7	TGCGCCAGCAGCTTGGGTAGCGGGGGTACCTACGAGCAGTACTTC	CASSLGSGGTYEQYF
TRBD2	TRBV5-6	TRBJ2-3	TGTGCCAGCAGCTTGTGGGCTAGCGGGGGTAGCACAGATACGCAGTATTTT	CASSLWASGGSTDTQYF
.	TRBV27	TRBJ1-4	TGTGCCAGCAGTTTGTGGGGAGGCGAAAAACTGTTTTTT	CASSLWGGEKLFF
TRBD1	TRBV6-5	TRBJ1-2	TGTGCCAGCAGTTACTCAACAGGGGGCTATGGCTACACCTTC	CASSYSTGGYGYTF
.	TRBV6-1	TRBJ2-7	TGTGCCAGCAGTGAATGGCGGGGACGCGAGCAGTACTTC	CASSEWRGREQYF
TRBD2	TRBV27	TRBJ2-5	TGTGCCAGCAGTTTATCAGGGGCGGGGGGATGGGGCCAAGAGACCCAGTACTTC	CASSLSGAGGWGQETQYF
.	TRBV11-2	TRBJ1-1	TGTGCCAGCAGCTTAGATAGGGGGAAAACTGAAGCTTTCTTT	CASSLDRGKTEAFF
.	TRBV29-1	TRBJ1-1	TGCAGCGCTCACAGGAGTAACACTGAAGCTTTCTTT	CSAHRSNTEAFF